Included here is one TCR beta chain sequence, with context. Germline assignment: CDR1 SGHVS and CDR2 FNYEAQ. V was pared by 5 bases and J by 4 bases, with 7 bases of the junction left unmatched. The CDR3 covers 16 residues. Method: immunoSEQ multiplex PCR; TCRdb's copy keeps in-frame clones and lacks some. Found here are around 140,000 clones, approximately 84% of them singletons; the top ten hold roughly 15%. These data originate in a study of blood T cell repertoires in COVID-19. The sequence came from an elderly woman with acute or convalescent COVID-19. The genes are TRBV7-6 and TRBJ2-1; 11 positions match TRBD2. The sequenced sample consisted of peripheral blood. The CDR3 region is CASSVAGTSGYNEQFF. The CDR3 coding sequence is TGTGCCAGCAGCGTGGCCGGGACTAGCGGATACAATGAGCAGTTCTTC.